The present TCR beta chain was sequenced within a study of immune evolution from preneoplasia to lung adenocarcinoma. V was shortened by 5 bases and J by 6 bases, with 23 bases between the two germline ends. This CDR3 contains 16 residues. The V gene's germline CDR1 is SGHVS and CDR2 FQNEAQ. A word on this clone: As yet, its antigen is unknown.

Study-wide points: Later-stage lesions seemingly showed higher T cell density and diversity than normal lung.

Method: immunoSEQ multiplex PCR; TCRdb's copy keeps in-frame clones and lacks some. The profile covers 950 to 1,200 clones, with roughly 87% appearing a single time and 6% to 8% taken by the ten largest. The rearrangement links TRBV7-8 to TRBJ2-7; the D gene is possibly TRBD2 (5 bases). The TCR originated in a person aged 70 to 85 with lung adenocarcinoma. The sequencing input was FFPE atypical adenomatous hyperplasia tissue from the lung. Subset described: atypical adenomatous hyperplasia (AAH), lung preneoplasia. CDR3 sequence: CASSRPAVQTGVEQYF. For the CDR3, the DNA is TGTGCCAGCAGCCGGCCCGCAGTACAAACCGGGGTCGAGCAGTACTTC.